The following is a T cell receptor beta chain sequence with its context. What it recognizes is unknown. The record originates from a study of identical twins. Notes on the study in general: The conclusions drew on cross-sectional statistical analysis instead of tracking the same donors.

The cDNA had a unique molecular identifier and a template-switch universal primer site. TCRdb ran MiXCR on the 5' RACE reads and lists one entry per CDR3 protein. The repertoire includes hundreds of thousands of distinct CDR3 sequences, about 24% of them detected once, and roughly 2.8% sits in the top ten. The CDR3 has 13 amino acids. Trimming removed 3 bases at V and 5 bases at J, with 9 bases between. In germline, CDR1 is SGHAT, CDR2 FQNNGV. These sequences were also reported in another study, on T cells expressing NK-cell markers. That investigation notes: One of the eight sequenced donors was seronegative, whereas the other seven were HCMV-seropositive.

The sequenced sample consisted of CD4+ T cells sorted from blood. This TCR was recovered from a woman aged 18 to 35 in good health. This chain uses TRBV11-2 with TRBJ2-3; no clear D gene. The CDR3 bases are TGTGCCAGCAGCTTCGCTCGTGTAGATACGCAGTATTTT. It is translated as CASSFARVDTQYF.